These 31 T cell receptor beta chains were all obtained from the same sample, sequenced in a study of T cell responses to AZD1222 COVID-19 vaccine. Profiling relied on immunoSEQ multiplex PCR, and the TCRdb table lists in-frame clones only, not all of them. The data show fewer than 110,000 clones, with around 92% seen just once and roughly 44% held by the top ten. The input for sequencing was peripheral blood, taken on day 0 of AZD1222 vaccination. These receptors came from an adult in good health.

This clone was seen a few times. The rearrangement links TRBV4-2 to TRBJ2-2, with a weak D call TRBD1 (6 bases). The CDR3 is made up of 16 amino acids. Germline loops: CDR1 LGHNA, CDR2 YNFKEQ. Trimming took off 6 bases at V and 5 bases at J, with 19 bases between the two ends. This CDR3 is CASRPDRTDYTGELFF. CDR3 coding DNA: TGTGCCAGCAGGCCGGATAGGACAGACTATACCGGGGAGCTGTTTTTT.

The chain joins TRBV2 to TRBJ2-1, with 9 bases that match TRBD1. V shed 8 bases and J 1 base; nucleotides not matched to a gene: 6. The CDR3 runs to 15 residues. The germline V gene encodes CDR1 SNHLY and CDR2 FYNNEI. In DNA, the CDR3 is TGTGCCAGCCCTGCCGGGACAGGGTCCTACAATGAGCAGTTCTTC. Translated: CASPAGTGSYNEQFF.

The chain uses TRBV5-1 and TRBJ2-7; 12 bases line up with TRBD1. Germline-derived CDR1 and CDR2 are SGHRS and YFSETQ. The CDR3 consists of 14 residues. J gave up 5 bases and V 9 bases, and 9 bases lay outside the gene matches. CDR3 amino acids: CATTQGDRGHEQYF. CDR3 nucleotide sequence: TGCGCCACCACCCAGGGGGACAGGGGGCACGAGCAGTACTTC.

This clone was recorded once. V gene TRBV6-5 combines with J gene TRBJ1-1, with TRBD1 matching 7 bases. The CDR3 is made up of 15 amino acids. V shed 5 bases and J 11 bases; nucleotides not matched to a gene: 17. Germline loops: CDR1 MNHEY, CDR2 SVGAGI. CDR3 nucleotide sequence: TGTGCCAGCAGTCCACGCTTGAGGACAGGATTTGGGGCTTTCTTT. This codes for CASSPRLRTGFGAFF.

The rearrangement links TRBV7-2 to TRBJ2-4, with D tentatively TRBD1 (5 bases). The V gene lost 2 bases and the J gene lost 5 bases, with 10 bases spanning the gap. The CDR3 loop spans 14 amino acids. Germline V lookup: CDR1 SGHTA, CDR2 FQGNSA. CDR3 nucleotides: TGTGCCAGCAGCTTACACAGGCGAGAAAACATTCAGTACTTC. Residues: CASSLHRRENIQYF. The complete variable domain, with remaining parts taken from reference TRBV7-2 and TRBJ2-4, reads GAGVSQSPSNKVTEKGKDVELRCDPISGHTALYWYRQSLGQGLEFLIYFQGNSAPDKSGLPSDRFSAERTGGSVSTLTIQRTQQEDSAVYLCASSLHRRENIQYFGAGTRLSVL.

The sample holds one count of this clone. The chain recombines TRBV7-6 with TRBJ2-3; D not certain. Germline lookup yields CDR1 SGHVS and CDR2 FNYEAQ. CDR3 length equals 13 residues. The V end was cut by 3 bases, the J end by 5 bases, with 9 bases between. The chain's CDR3 is CASSFQARDTQYF. CDR3 bases: TGTGCCAGCAGCTTCCAGGCCCGAGATACGCAGTATTTT.

The chain carries TRBV6-2 or TRBV6-3 and TRBJ2-7; D is possibly TRBD1 (6 bases). The CDR3 totals 15 residues. CDR1 and CDR2 from the germline V gene are MNHEY and SVGEGT. Trimming pared 2 bases from V and 0 bases from J, leaving 11 bases between. CDR3 amino acids: CASSYVRQASYEQYF. As DNA, the CDR3 is TGTGCCAGCAGTTACGTTCGACAGGCCTCCTACGAGCAGTACTTC.

J is TRBJ1-5 and V is TRBV28; D might be TRBD1 (6 bases). The CDR3 totals 14 residues. Germline CDR1 is MDHEN and CDR2 is SYDVKM. The V end lost 5 bases, the J end lost 4 bases, and 12 bases lay between the germline ends. CDR3 sequence (DNA): TGTGCCAGCAGTGACGGACAGTCTAATCAGCCCCAGCATTTT. It translates to CASSDGQSNQPQHF.

The chain is built from TRBV11-2 and TRBJ1-1; 7 nucleotides agree with TRBD1. Germline V CDR1 and CDR2: SGHAT, FQNNGV. Losses at the gene ends were 5 bases for V and 1 base for J; bases not matched to a gene: 7. This CDR3 is 15 amino acids long. The CDR3 DNA sequence: TGTGCCAGCAGCCAAGGGGGCAGGGGGAACACTGAAGCTTTCTTT. Amino acids: CASSQGGRGNTEAFF.

V gene TRBV30 combines with J gene TRBJ1-1, with a possible D match to TRBD1 (6 bases). The CDR3 is 13 amino acids. The germline CDR1 and CDR2 sequences are GTSNPN and SVGIG (reference sequence). CDR3 nucleotide sequence: TGTGCATTTATAAGAGGGGGGAACACTGAAGCTTTCTTT. This sequence encodes CAFIRGGNTEAFF.

V and J are TRBV2 and TRBJ2-2; tentatively, D is TRBD1 (6 bases). Germline CDR1 reads SNHLY; CDR2 reads FYNNEI. V dropped 6 bases and J dropped 7 bases, with 15 bases sitting between them. The CDR3 runs 14 residues. CDR3 coding DNA: TGTGCCAGCAGGAAGGGGGATATAATCGGGGAGCTGTTTTTT. Protein: CASRKGDIIGELFF.

V gene TRBV6-1 combines with J gene TRBJ2-1; 9 nucleotides line up with TRBD2. The CDR3 is 16 residues long. The V and J ends lost 2 bases and 10 bases, in that order; junction bases with no gene match: 12. CDR1 MNHNS and CDR2 SASEGT come from the germline V gene. The CDR3 loop is CASSELAGGPPNEQFF. CDR3 in DNA: TGTGCCAGCAGTGAATTGGCGGGAGGGCCCCCTAACGAGCAGTTCTTC.

This chain links TRBV28 with TRBJ1-6; D remains ambiguous. CDR3 size: 15 residues. Germline V CDR1 and CDR2: MDHEN, SYDVKM. V was trimmed by 7 bases and J by 4 bases, leaving 14 bases between them. The CDR3 DNA reads as TGTGCCAGCATCTGGGGAGGCACTTATAATTCACCCCTCCACTTT. Translating gives CASIWGGTYNSPLHF.

This clone was recorded once. This chain joins TRBV5-1 and TRBJ2-5; TRBD1 agrees at 8 bases. Germline loops: CDR1 SGHRS, CDR2 YFSETQ. The junction had 11 bases not matched to a gene; V was cut back by 5 bases and J by 2 bases. The CDR3 spans 16 residues. As DNA, the CDR3 is TGCGCCAGCAGGGCCCAGGGGGCGGTTTGGCAAGAGACCCAGTACTTC. Protein: CASRAQGAVWQETQYF.

The chain links TRBV10-1 to TRBJ2-1; D unclear. V lost 3 bases and J lost 0, with 9 bases in between. Looked up from germline, CDR1 is WNHNN and CDR2 is SYGVQD (reference sequence). The length of the CDR3 is 15 residues. The CDR3 sequence is CASSENSNSYNEQFF. CDR3 nucleotide sequence: TGCGCCAGCAGTGAAAACTCAAACTCCTACAATGAGCAGTTCTTC.

This sequence joins TRBV5-1 and TRBJ2-5; TRBD1 is a possible D gene (5 bases). V was pared by 1 base and J by 2 bases, with 15 bases between. The CDR3 extends over 16 amino acids. The germline V gene has CDR1 SGHRS and CDR2 YFSETQ. CDR3 sequence (DNA): TGCGCCAGCAGCTTGTCTCCACGGACAAGTCAAGAGACCCAGTACTTC. Protein: CASSLSPRTSQETQYF.

This clone was detected only a few times. The chain combines TRBV7-9 with TRBJ2-7; D gene unclear. Trimming removed 1 base at V and 3 bases at J, with 1 base between. The CDR3 sequence is 11 residues long. The germline gives CDR1 SEHNR, CDR2 FQNEAQ (reference sequence). The CDR3 spells CASSLVYEQYF. For the CDR3, the DNA is TGTGCCAGCAGCTTAGTCTACGAGCAGTACTTC.

As regards this clone: The same CDR3 arises from other DNA sequences in this sample as well. The CDR3 nucleotides read TGTGCCAGCTCACCCCGACAAGGCGGCAATCAGCCCCAGCATTTT. Its protein is CASSPRQGGNQPQHF. The genes are TRBV18 and TRBJ1-5; D unresolved. This CDR3 region has 15 residues. Trimming removed 3 bases from V and 2 bases from J, with 11 bases in between. Germline lookup yields CDR1 KGHSH and CDR2 LQKENI.

This clone was seen once. This sequence joins TRBV24-1 and TRBJ1-3; D perhaps matches TRBD1 (6 bases). The CDR3 spans 16 residues. V dropped 7 bases and J dropped 0 bases, with 15 bases sitting between them. Germline V gives CDR1 KGHDR, CDR2 SFDVKD. The DNA of the CDR3 is TGTGCCACCAGGCCGGGGGCCGCCATCTCTGGAAACACCATATATTTT. Protein product: CATRPGAAISGNTIYF.

V and J are TRBV10-3 and TRBJ1-2; no reliable D call. The CDR3 runs to 15 residues. Trimming shortened V by 0 bases and J by 0 bases, and 8 bases separated the two germline ends. Germline CDR1 is ENHRY and CDR2 is SYGVKD. This CDR3 reads CAISESEGANYGYTF. The CDR3 DNA is TGTGCCATCAGTGAGTCGGAGGGCGCTAACTATGGCTACACCTTC.

The genes are TRBV28 and TRBJ2-7; D is possibly TRBD1 (6 bases). V lost 2 bases and J 6 bases, leaving 11 bases between the germline ends. Germline V gene data show CDR1 as MDHEN and CDR2 as SYDVKM. There are 13 residues in the CDR3. CDR3 sequence reads: CASSLVQGPEQYF. CDR3 DNA: TGTGCCAGCAGTTTAGTACAGGGCCCCGAGCAGTACTTC. The whole variable domain, filled in from reference TRBV28 and TRBJ2-7, reads DVKVTQSSRYLVKRTGEKVFLECVQDMDHENMFWYRQDPGLGLRLIYFSYDVKMKEKGDIPEGYSVSREKKERFSLILESASTNQTSMYLCASSLVQGPEQYFGPGTRLTVT.

This chain connects TRBV7-2 to TRBJ2-3; D possibly corresponds to TRBD1 (6 bases). CDR1 and CDR2 (germline): SGHTA, FQGNSA. The V end lost 1 base, the J end lost 3 bases, and 8 bases lay between the germline ends. This CDR3 is 14 amino acids long. This chain's CDR3 is CASSLVGATDTQYF. In nucleotides, the CDR3 is TGTGCCAGCAGCTTAGTGGGGGCTACAGATACGCAGTATTTT.

V usage is TRBV5-6 and J usage is TRBJ2-2, with unresolved D. Trimming shortened V by 0 bases and J by 6 bases, and 0 bases separated the two germline ends. The CDR3 is 11 residues long. The V gene's germline CDR1 is SGHDT and CDR2 YYEEEE. The CDR3 bases are TGTGCCAGCAGCTTGGCCGGGGAGCTGTTTTTT. Residues: CASSLAGELFF.

DNA of the CDR3: TGTGCCAGCAGGAGCCTTAGCGGGAGCTCCTACGAGCAGTACTTC. This codes for CASRSLSGSSYEQYF. The chain uses TRBV2 and TRBJ2-7; 9 nucleotides align to TRBD2. Germline-derived CDR1 and CDR2 are SNHLY and FYNNEI. V lost 6 bases and J lost 0; bases outside the gene matches: 6. The CDR3 runs to 15 residues.

V usage is TRBV3-1 (or the pseudogene TRBV3-2) and J usage is TRBJ2-1, with D unclear. In germline, CDR1 is LGHDT, CDR2 YNNKEL (reference sequence). CDR3 length: 13 amino acids. V was shortened by 1 base and J by 11 bases, with 12 bases between the two germline ends. The CDR3 spells CASSQVQLVQQFF. CDR3 bases: TGTGCCAGCAGCCAAGTCCAGCTAGTACAGCAGTTCTTC.

The chain employs TRBV19 and TRBJ2-1; a weak D match, TRBD2 (6 bases). The CDR3 runs 13 residues. CDR1 is LNHDA, CDR2 SQIVND, per germline (reference sequence). The V gene lost 1 base and the J gene lost 7 bases, with 8 bases spanning the gap. In DNA, the CDR3 is TGTGCCAGTAGTATAGGAGCGGGTAATGAGCAGTTCTTC. It specifies CASSIGAGNEQFF.

The V and J genes are TRBV28 and TRBJ1-1; unclear D gene. V lost 3 bases and J 2 bases, leaving 13 bases between the germline ends. This CDR3 is built from 15 residues. Germline-derived CDR1 and CDR2 are MDHEN and SYDVKM. CDR3 bases: TGTGCCAGCAGTTTCACGAGGCGTGGTAACACTGAAGCTTTCTTT. This codes for CASSFTRRGNTEAFF.

The chain has TRBV4-1 and TRBJ1-3, with D unclear. Trimming stripped 1 base from V and 0 bases from J, with 7 bases between. The germline gives CDR1 MGHRA, CDR2 YSYEKL. The CDR3 runs to 15 residues. CDR3: CASSQALFSGNTIYF. CDR3 sequence (DNA): TGCGCCAGCAGCCAAGCCCTCTTCTCTGGAAACACCATATATTTT.

The chain employs TRBV2 and TRBJ1-2; no reliable D call. In germline, CDR1 is SNHLY, CDR2 FYNNEI. The V gene lost 8 bases and the J gene lost 5 bases, with 15 bases spanning the gap. The CDR3 consists of 13 residues. In DNA, the CDR3 is TGTGCCAGCGCCCTCGGGGTCCAATATGGCTACACCTTC. Translation gives CASALGVQYGYTF.

The chain couples TRBV12-3 or TRBV12-4 to TRBJ2-7; 8 nucleotides match TRBD1. The CDR3 has 13 amino acids. V gave up 6 bases and J gave up 2 bases; unmatched junction bases: 3. The CDR3 nucleotides are TGTGCCAGCAGAACGGGACAGGCCTACGAGCAGTACTTC. It translates to CASRTGQAYEQYF.

The chain employs TRBV10-1 and TRBJ1-1; D is ambiguous. V lost 3 bases and J 4 bases, leaving 12 bases between the germline ends. CDR3 length: 14 residues. Germline V gives CDR1 WNHNN, CDR2 SYGVQD (reference sequence). The CDR3 protein is CASSDSLRSTEAFF. CDR3 DNA sequence: TGCGCCAGCAGTGATTCCCTGAGGAGCACTGAAGCTTTCTTT.